The clone carrying this T cell receptor (beta chain) has a single count. Its target is not known. The germline V and J ends were trimmed by 8 bases and 0 bases, with 8 bases remaining between them. The CDR3 extends over 14 amino acids. This sample is drawn from a study of T-cell memory formation after mild COVID-19. Study-level points and caveats: Among clones contracting day 15 to 85, CD4/CD8 was balanced, whereas later expanders leaned CD4+.

A 5'RACE reaction primed in the constant segment made cDNA libraries of TCR alpha and TCR beta, and these carried sample barcodes and UMIs. Using its own MiXCR run on the 5' RACE reads, TCRdb lists one record per CDR3 protein. This table holds approximately 290,000 distinct CDR3 sequences, roughly 8.2% found once. Sequenced sample: PBMCs or a T cell subset sorted from them (not recorded which). The rearrangement joins TRBV12-3 or TRBV12-4 to TRBJ1-6; unclear D gene. This sequence was found in a man younger than 30 who had mild COVID-19 (a few samples of this study predate the infection). Cell type and time point are not known. The CDR3 nucleotides are TGTGCCAGCCGCCGCGGCTCCTATAATTCACCCCTCCACTTT. This translates into CASRRGSYNSPLHF.